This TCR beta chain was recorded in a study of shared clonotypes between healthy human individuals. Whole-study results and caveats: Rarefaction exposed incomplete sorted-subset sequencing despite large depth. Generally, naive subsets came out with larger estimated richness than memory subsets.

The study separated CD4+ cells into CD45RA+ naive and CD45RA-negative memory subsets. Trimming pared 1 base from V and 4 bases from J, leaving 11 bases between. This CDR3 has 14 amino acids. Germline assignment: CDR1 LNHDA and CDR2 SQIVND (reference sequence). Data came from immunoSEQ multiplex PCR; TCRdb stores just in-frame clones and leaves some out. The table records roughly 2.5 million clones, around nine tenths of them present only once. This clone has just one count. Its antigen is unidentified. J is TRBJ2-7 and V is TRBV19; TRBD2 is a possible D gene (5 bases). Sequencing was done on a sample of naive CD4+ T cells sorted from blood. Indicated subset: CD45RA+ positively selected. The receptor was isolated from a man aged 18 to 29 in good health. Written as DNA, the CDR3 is TGTGCCAGTAGTATAGGTGGCGGGTTATACGAGCAGTACTTC. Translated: CASSIGGGLYEQYF.